A single sample gave rise to the 14 T cell receptor beta chains below, sequenced in a study of low-dose radiotherapy and immunotherapy resistance in tumors. Gene-specific TRAV and TRBV primers were used for first-strand cDNA, covering alpha and beta chains. PCR amplification of the TCRs was performed with Phusion for approximately 20 PCR cycles, and it relied on a constant-region primer together with a V-primer adapter. MiXCR, run by TCRdb on the reads, gives a single entry per CDR3 protein. The sample consists of about 9,800 distinct CDR3 sequences, roughly 75% of them appearing once. These receptors were obtained from a human donor with advanced metastatic prostate, ovarian, gallbladder or colorectal cancer (not recorded which). This table probably holds off-target reads from a library built for another chain.

The chain is built from TRBV28 and TRBJ2-7; D remains unclear. The CDR3 has 13 residues. Germline CDR1 is MDHEN and CDR2 is SYDVKM. V lost 6 bases to trimming and J lost 3 bases, with 12 bases between them. This CDR3 is CASSRRLDYEQYF. The DNA for the CDR3 is TGTGCCAGCAGCCGGAGACTGGACTACGAGCAGTACTTC.

The chain has TRBV5-4 and TRBJ1-1, with D possibly TRBD1 on 5 matching bases. The germline gives CDR1 SGHNT, CDR2 YYREEE (reference sequence). V gave up 3 bases and J gave up 2 bases, with 8 bases separating them. This CDR3 region has 13 residues. In DNA, the CDR3 is TGTGCCAGCAGCTGGGGCCTAAACACTGAAGCTTTCTTT. Residues: CASSWGLNTEAFF. Full variable domain (outside the CDR3, taken from reference TRBV5-4 and TRBJ1-1): ETGVTQSPTHLIKTRGQQVTLRCSSQSGHNTVSWYQQALGQGPQFIFQYYREEENGRGNFPPRFSGLQFPNYSSELNVNALELDDSALYLCASSWGLNTEAFFGQGTRLTVV.

The chain recombines TRBV3-1 with TRBJ2-7, with 7 positions matching TRBD1. CDR1 is LGHDT and CDR2 is YNNKEL in the germline V gene (reference sequence). The V segment lost 7 bases and the J segment 6 bases; nucleotides outside the gene matches: 6. CDR3 length: 12 residues. The CDR3 loop is CASKQTGREQYF. In DNA, the CDR3 is TGTGCCAGCAAACAGACAGGGCGCGAGCAGTACTTC.

The chain is built from TRBV28 and TRBJ2-7, with TRBD1 matching 8 bases. The germline gives CDR1 MDHEN, CDR2 SYDVKM. V gave up 6 bases and J gave up 4 bases; unmatched junction bases: 5. The CDR3 runs 13 residues. The CDR3 DNA is TGTGCCAGCAGGCAGGGGGCCGGGTACGAGCAGTACTTC. Protein product: CASRQGAGYEQYF.

V usage is TRBV29-1 and J usage is TRBJ2-1; TRBD1 or TRBD2 may be the D gene (5 bases each). The length of the CDR3 is 15 residues. The germline V and J ends were trimmed by 6 bases and 0 bases, with 15 bases remaining between them. Germline CDR1 SQVTM, CDR2 ANQGSEA. CDR3 in DNA: TGCAGCGTGGGAGACAGATTCCTCTCCTACAATGAGCAGTTCTTC. This translates into CSVGDRFLSYNEQFF.

The J gene is TRBJ2-1, the V gene TRBV20-1, with D tentatively TRBD2 (6 bases). This CDR3 region has 12 residues. Germline V gives CDR1 DFQATT, CDR2 SNEGSKA (reference sequence). Trimming pared 1 base from V and 7 bases from J, leaving 8 bases between. The CDR3 loop reads CSARGTTNEQFF. In DNA, the CDR3 is TGCAGTGCTAGAGGGACTACAAATGAGCAGTTCTTC.

The chain joins TRBV7-8 to TRBJ2-7, with 11 bases fitting TRBD2. Germline V gene lookup returns CDR1 SGHVS and CDR2 FQNEAQ. The trim removed 5 bases at V and 0 bases at J, leaving 9 bases unmatched. This CDR3 is 17 amino acids long. CDR3 DNA: TGTGCCAGCAGCATCGGGATAGGACTAGCGGGCTCCTACGAGCAGTACTTC. Translating it yields CASSIGIGLAGSYEQYF.

The genes are TRBV5-6 and TRBJ2-3, with 14 bases identical to TRBD2. The CDR3 has 17 residues. Germline assignment: CDR1 SGHDT and CDR2 YYEEEE. V gave up 4 bases and J gave up 1 base; unmatched junction bases: 5. CDR3 DNA sequence: TGTGCCAGCAGCCCCCGACTAGCGGGGGGGGGCACAGATACGCAGTATTTT. This encodes CASSPRLAGGGTDTQYF.

The rearrangement joins TRBV5-4 to TRBJ2-3; 7 bases are shared with TRBD1. The CDR3 is made up of 15 amino acids. Trimming at V came to 5 bases and at J to 2 bases, leaving 8 bases not matched to a gene. Germline values: CDR1 SGHNT, CDR2 YYREEE (reference sequence). This CDR3 reads CASRPDRAYTDTQYF. The CDR3 DNA sequence: TGTGCCAGCAGACCAGACAGGGCCTACACAGATACGCAGTATTTT.

CDR3: CSVDTGGSYEQYF. In DNA form, the CDR3 reads TGCAGCGTTGACACAGGGGGGTCCTACGAGCAGTACTTC. The rearrangement uses TRBV29-1 and TRBJ2-7; 8 nucleotides line up with TRBD1. The length of the CDR3 is 13 residues. J gave up 1 base and V 3 bases, and 2 bases lay outside the gene matches. Germline loops: CDR1 SQVTM, CDR2 ANQGSEA.

The rearrangement uses TRBV28 and TRBJ2-2; 7 nucleotides line up with TRBD2. The CDR3 is 15 residues long. The trim removed 7 bases at V and 2 bases at J, leaving 7 bases unmatched. CDR1 MDHEN and CDR2 SYDVKM come from the germline V gene. CDR3 DNA sequence: TGTGCCAGCAAAACTAGCGCTCTAAACACCGGGGAGCTGTTTTTT. Residues: CASKTSALNTGELFF. The full variable domain, completed using reference TRBV28 and TRBJ2-2, is DVKVTQSSRYLVKRTGEKVFLECVQDMDHENMFWYRQDPGLGLRLIYFSYDVKMKEKGDIPEGYSVSREKKERFSLILESASTNQTSMYLCASKTSALNTGELFFGEGSRLTVL.

This clonotype has a handful of counts. The V gene is TRBV4-2, the J gene TRBJ1-5; tentative D call: TRBD1 (5 bases). The CDR3 is 16 residues long. The germline V gene encodes CDR1 LGHNA and CDR2 YNFKEQ. V lost 2 bases to trimming and J lost 4 bases, with 15 bases between them. CDR3 sequence: CASSQPGRGGNQPQHF. The CDR3 DNA follows: TGTGCCAGCAGCCAACCGGGACGGGGCGGGAATCAGCCCCAGCATTTT.

The CDR3 region is CASSPYPGAVAGPDTQYF. CDR3 nucleotide sequence: TGTGCCAGTAGTCCCTACCCTGGGGCGGTGGCGGGCCCGGATACGCAGTATTTT. The chain joins TRBV19 to TRBJ2-3; D tentatively fits TRBD1 or TRBD2 (5 bases each). CDR1 is LNHDA, CDR2 SQIVND, per germline (reference sequence). V shed 5 bases and J shed 6 bases, with 27 bases lying between them. The CDR3 totals 18 residues.

The rearrangement links TRBV28 to TRBJ2-1; a possible D gene is TRBD2 (6 bases). Per the germline V gene, CDR1 is MDHEN and CDR2 is SYDVKM. This CDR3 region has 15 residues. The germline V and J ends were trimmed by 2 bases and 4 bases, with 12 bases remaining between them. The CDR3 bases are TGTGCCAGCAGTTTAGGCGGGACTGGGTACAATGAGCAGTTCTTC. Its protein product is CASSLGGTGYNEQFF.